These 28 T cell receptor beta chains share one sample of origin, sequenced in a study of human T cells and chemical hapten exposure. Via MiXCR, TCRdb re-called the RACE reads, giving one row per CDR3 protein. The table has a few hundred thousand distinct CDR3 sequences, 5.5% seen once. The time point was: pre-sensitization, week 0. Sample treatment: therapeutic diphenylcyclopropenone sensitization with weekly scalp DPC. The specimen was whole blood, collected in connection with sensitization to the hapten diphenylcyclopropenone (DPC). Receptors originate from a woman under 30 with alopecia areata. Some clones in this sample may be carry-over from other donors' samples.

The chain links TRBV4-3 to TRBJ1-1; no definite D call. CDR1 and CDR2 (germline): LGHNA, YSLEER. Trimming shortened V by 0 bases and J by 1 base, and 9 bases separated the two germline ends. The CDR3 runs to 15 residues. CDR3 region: CASSQDAAGNTEAFF. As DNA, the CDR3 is TGCGCCAGCAGCCAAGATGCGGCGGGGAACACTGAAGCTTTCTTT.

This chain's CDR3 is CASSFLAVLGEGETQYF. Here the CDR3 DNA reads TGCGCCAGCAGCTTCCTGGCCGTCTTAGGGGAAGGGGAGACCCAGTACTTC. The chain recombines TRBV5-1 with TRBJ2-5, with a tentative D call TRBD1 (5 bases). The CDR3 is 17 residues long. V shed 2 bases and J shed 5 bases, with 22 bases lying between them. The germline CDR1 and CDR2 sequences are SGHRS and YFSETQ.

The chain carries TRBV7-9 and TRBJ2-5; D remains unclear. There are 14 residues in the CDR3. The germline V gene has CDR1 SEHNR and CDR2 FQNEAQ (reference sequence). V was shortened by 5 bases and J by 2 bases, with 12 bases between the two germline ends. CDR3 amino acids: CASSPPTFQETQYF. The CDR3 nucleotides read TGTGCCAGCAGCCCCCCGACTTTTCAAGAGACCCAGTACTTC.

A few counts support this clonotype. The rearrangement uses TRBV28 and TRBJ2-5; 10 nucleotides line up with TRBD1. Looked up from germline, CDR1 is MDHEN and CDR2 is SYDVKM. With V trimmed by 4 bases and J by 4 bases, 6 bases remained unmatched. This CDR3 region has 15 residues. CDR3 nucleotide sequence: TGTGCCAGCAGTTCAGACAGGGGGCGAAGAGAGACCCAGTACTTC. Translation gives CASSSDRGRRETQYF. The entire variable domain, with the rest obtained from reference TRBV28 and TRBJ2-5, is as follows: DVKVTQSSRYLVKRTGEKVFLECVQDMDHENMFWYRQDPGLGLRLIYFSYDVKMKEKGDIPEGYSVSREKKERFSLILESASTNQTSMYLCASSSDRGRRETQYFGPGTRLLVL.

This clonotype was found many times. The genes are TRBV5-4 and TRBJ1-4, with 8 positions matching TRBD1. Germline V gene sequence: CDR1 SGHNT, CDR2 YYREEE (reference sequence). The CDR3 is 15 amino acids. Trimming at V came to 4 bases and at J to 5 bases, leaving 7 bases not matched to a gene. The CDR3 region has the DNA TGTGCCAGCAGCCAATGGACAGGGAAGAATGAAAAACTGTTTTTT. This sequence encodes CASSQWTGKNEKLFF. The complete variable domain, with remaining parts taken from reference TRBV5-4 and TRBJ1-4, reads ETGVTQSPTHLIKTRGQQVTLRCSSQSGHNTVSWYQQALGQGPQFIFQYYREEENGRGNFPPRFSGLQFPNYSSELNVNALELDDSALYLCASSQWTGKNEKLFFGSGTQLSVL.

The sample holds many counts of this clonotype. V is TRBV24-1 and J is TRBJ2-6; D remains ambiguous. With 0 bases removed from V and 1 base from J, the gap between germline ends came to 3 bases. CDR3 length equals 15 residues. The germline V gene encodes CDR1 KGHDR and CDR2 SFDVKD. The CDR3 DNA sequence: TGTGCCACCAGTGATTTGAGGTCTGGGGCCAACGTCCTGACTTTC. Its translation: CATSDLRSGANVLTF.

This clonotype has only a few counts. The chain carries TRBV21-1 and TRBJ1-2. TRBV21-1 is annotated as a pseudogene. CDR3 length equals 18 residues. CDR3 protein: CASIKTRGDHPTNYGYTF. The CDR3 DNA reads TGTGCCAGCATCAAAACTAGAGGGGACCACCCGACTAACTATGGCTACACCTTC.

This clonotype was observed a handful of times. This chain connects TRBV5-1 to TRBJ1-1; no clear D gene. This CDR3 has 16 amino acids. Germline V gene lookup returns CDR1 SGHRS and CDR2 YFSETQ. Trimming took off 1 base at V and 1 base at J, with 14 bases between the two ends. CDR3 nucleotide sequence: TGCGCCAGCAGCTTGCTCCCCGTAGGAGAGAACACTGAAGCTTTCTTT. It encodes CASSLLPVGENTEAFF.

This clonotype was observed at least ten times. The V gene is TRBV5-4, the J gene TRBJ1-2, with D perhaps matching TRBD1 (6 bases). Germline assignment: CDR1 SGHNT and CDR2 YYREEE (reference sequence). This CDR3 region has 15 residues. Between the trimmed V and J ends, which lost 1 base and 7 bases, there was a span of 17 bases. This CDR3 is CASSLFIGGKVGYTF. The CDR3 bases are TGTGCCAGCAGCTTGTTCATAGGGGGAAAGGTTGGCTACACCTTC. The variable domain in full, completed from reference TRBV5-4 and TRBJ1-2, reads ETGVTQSPTHLIKTRGQQVTLRCSSQSGHNTVSWYQQALGQGPQFIFQYYREEENGRGNFPPRFSGLQFPNYSSELNVNALELDDSALYLCASSLFIGGKVGYTFGSGTRLTVV.

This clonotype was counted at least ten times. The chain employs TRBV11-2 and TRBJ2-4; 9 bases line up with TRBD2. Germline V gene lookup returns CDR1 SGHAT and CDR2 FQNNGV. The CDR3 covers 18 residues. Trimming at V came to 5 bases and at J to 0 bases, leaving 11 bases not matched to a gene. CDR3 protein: CASSTLASGVKAKNIQYF. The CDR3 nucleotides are TGTGCCAGCAGCACGTTGGCTAGCGGGGTCAAAGCCAAAAACATTCAGTACTTC.

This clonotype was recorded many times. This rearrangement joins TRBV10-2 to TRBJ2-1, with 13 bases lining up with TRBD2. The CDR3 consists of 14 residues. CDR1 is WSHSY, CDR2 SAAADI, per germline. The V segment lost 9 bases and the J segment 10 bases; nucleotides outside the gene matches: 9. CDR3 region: CASLLAGGPWEQFF. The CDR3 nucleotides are TGCGCCAGTTTACTAGCGGGGGGGCCATGGGAGCAGTTCTTC.

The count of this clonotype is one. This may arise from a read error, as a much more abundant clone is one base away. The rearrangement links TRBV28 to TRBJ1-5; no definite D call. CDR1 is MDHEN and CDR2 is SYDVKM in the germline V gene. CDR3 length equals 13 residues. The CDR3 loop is CASSSHSNLPQHF. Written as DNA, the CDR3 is TGTGCCAGCAGCTCTCACAGCAATCTGCCCCAGCATTTT.

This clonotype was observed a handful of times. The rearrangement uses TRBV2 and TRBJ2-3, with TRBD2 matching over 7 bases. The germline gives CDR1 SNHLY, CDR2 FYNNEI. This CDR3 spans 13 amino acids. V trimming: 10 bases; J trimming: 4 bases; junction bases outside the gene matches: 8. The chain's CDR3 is CAITGTTSDTQYF. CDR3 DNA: TGTGCCATCACCGGGACTACATCAGATACGCAGTATTTT.

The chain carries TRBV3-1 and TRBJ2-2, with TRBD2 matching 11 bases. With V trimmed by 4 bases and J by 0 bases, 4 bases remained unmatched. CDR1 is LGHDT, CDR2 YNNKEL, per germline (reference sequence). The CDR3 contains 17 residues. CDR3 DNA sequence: TGTGCCAGCAGCCCGTCTAGCGGGGGGTCGAACACCGGGGAGCTGTTTTTT. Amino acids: CASSPSSGGSNTGELFF.

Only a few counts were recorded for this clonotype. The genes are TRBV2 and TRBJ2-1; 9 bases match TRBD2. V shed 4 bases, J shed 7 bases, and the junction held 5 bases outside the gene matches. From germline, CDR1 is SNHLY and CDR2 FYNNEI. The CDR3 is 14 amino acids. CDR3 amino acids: CASSALAGRNEQFF. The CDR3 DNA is TGTGCCAGCAGTGCTCTAGCGGGGAGGAATGAGCAGTTCTTC.

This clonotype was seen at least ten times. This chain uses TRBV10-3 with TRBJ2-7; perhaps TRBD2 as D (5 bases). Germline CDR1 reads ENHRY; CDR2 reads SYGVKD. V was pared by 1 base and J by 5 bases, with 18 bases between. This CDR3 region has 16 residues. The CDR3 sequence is CAISELATGLKHEQYF. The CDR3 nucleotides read TGTGCCATCAGTGAGTTAGCGACTGGACTCAAGCACGAGCAGTACTTC.

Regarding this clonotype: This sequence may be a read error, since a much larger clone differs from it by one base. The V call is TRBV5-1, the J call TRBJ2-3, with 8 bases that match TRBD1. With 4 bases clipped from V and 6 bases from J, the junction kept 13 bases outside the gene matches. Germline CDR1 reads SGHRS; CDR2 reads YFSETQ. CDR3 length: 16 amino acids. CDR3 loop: CASSLSHRDRSDTQYF. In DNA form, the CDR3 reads TGCGCCAGCAGCCTGAGCCACAGGGACAGGAGTGATACGCAGTATTTT.

CDR3 protein: CSAYQIGQSSYEQYF. CDR3 in DNA: TGCAGTGCTTATCAAATTGGACAGAGCTCCTACGAGCAGTACTTC. The chain recombines TRBV20-1 with TRBJ2-7, with a possible D match to TRBD1 (6 bases). With 5 bases removed from V and 0 bases from J, the gap between germline ends came to 17 bases. Germline V lookup: CDR1 DFQATT, CDR2 SNEGSKA (reference sequence). The CDR3 covers 15 residues.

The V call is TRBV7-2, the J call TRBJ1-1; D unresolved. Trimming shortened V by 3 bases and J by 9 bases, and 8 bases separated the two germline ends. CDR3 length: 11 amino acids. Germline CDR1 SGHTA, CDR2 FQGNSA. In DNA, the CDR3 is TGTGCCAGCAGCTTGGGTCCGCAAGCTTTCTTT. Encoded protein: CASSLGPQAFF.

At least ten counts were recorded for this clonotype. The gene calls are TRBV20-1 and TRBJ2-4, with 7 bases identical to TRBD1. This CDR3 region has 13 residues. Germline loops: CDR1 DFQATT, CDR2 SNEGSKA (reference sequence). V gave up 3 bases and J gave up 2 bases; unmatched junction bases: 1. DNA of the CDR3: TGCAGTGCTAGGACAGGGTCCAAAAACATTCAGTACTTC. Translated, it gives CSARTGSKNIQYF.

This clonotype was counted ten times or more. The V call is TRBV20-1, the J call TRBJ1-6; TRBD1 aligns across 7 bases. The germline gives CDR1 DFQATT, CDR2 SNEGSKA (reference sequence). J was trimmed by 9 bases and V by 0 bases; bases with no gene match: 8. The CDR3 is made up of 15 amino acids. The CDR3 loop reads CSARDGQSGGSPLHF. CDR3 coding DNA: TGCAGTGCTAGAGATGGCCAATCAGGGGGTTCACCCCTCCACTTT.

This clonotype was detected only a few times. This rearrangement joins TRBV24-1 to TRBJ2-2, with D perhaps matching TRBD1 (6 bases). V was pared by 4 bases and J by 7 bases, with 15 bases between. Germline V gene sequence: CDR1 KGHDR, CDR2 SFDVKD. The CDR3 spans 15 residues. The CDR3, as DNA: TGTGCCACCAGTGAAAGTACAGGGATAAACGGGGAGCTGTTTTTT. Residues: CATSESTGINGELFF.

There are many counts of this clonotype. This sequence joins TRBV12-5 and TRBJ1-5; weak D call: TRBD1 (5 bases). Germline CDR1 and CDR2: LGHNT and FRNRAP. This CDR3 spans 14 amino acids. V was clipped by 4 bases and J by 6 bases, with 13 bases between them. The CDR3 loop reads CASGWDLGSQPQHF. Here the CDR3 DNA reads TGTGCTAGTGGTTGGGACCTAGGGAGTCAGCCCCAGCATTTT.

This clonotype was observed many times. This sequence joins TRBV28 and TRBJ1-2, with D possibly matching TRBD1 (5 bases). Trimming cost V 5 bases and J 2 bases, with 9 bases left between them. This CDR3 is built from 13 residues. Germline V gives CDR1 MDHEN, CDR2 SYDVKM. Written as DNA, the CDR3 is TGTGCCAGCAGTCAACAGGCCAACTATGGCTACACCTTC. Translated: CASSQQANYGYTF.

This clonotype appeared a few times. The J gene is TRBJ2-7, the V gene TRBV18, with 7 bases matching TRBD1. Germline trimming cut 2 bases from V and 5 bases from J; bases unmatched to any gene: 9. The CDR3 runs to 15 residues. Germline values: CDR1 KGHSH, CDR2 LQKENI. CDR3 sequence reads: CASSPAPGTVHEQYF. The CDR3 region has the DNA TGTGCCAGCTCACCAGCCCCCGGGACAGTCCACGAGCAGTACTTC. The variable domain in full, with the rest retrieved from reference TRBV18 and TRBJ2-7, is NAGVMQNPRHLVRRRGQEARLRCSPMKGHSHVYWYRQLPEEGLKFMVYLQKENIIDESGMPKERFSAEFPKEGPSILRIQQVVRGDSAAYFCASSPAPGTVHEQYFGPGTRLTVT.

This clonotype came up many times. In DNA, the CDR3 is TGTGCCAGCAGTTACACCGTGCAGCCCTATGGCTACACCTTC. Residues: CASSYTVQPYGYTF. The V and J genes are TRBV6-5 and TRBJ1-2, with D hard to call. From germline, CDR1 is MNHEY and CDR2 SVGAGI. V was cut by 2 bases and J by 4 bases, with 11 bases left in between. This CDR3 region has 14 residues.

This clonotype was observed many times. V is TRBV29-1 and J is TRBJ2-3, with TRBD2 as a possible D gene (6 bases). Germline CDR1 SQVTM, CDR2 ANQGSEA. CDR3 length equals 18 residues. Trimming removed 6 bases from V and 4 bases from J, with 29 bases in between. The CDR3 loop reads CSVSGLHMTRVQPDTQYF. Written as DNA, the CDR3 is TGCAGCGTCTCGGGACTTCACATGACACGGGTCCAGCCAGATACGCAGTATTTT.

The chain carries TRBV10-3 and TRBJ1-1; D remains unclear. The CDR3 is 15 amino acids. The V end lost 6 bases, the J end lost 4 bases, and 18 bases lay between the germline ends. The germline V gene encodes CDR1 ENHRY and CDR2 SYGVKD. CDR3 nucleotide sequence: TGTGCCATCAGGAAGACGCCGGACCTGGGCACTGAAGCTTTCTTT. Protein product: CAIRKTPDLGTEAFF.